The present T cell receptor beta chain was sequenced within a study of blood T cell repertoires in COVID-19. Produced via immunoSEQ multiplex PCR; TCRdb's table is partial and in-frame only. Of 200,000 to 300,000 clones in the sample, about 89% were seen once. Germline V gene data show CDR1 as MGHDK and CDR2 as SYGVNS. The CDR3 runs to 12 residues. V was pared by 10 bases and J by 3 bases, with 3 bases of the junction left unmatched. Source material: PBMCs or T cells enriched from blood (not recorded which). The chain joins TRBV25-1 to TRBJ2-5; TRBD2 matches 9 bases. This clonotype originated in a man aged 35 to 55 who had recovered from COVID-19. The CDR3 loop is CATLAGEETQYF. Written as DNA, the CDR3 is TGTGCCACCTTAGCGGGGGAAGAGACCCAGTACTTC. Using reference TRBV25-1 and TRBJ2-5 for the parts outside the CDR3, the full variable domain is EADIYQTPRYLVIGTGKKITLECSQTMGHDKMYWYQQDPGMELHLIHYSYGVNSTEKGDLSSESTVSRIRTEHFPLTLESARPSHTSQYLCATLAGEETQYFGPGTRLLVL.